This entry is about one T cell receptor (beta chain). This record belongs to a study of CD8 T cells in Susac syndrome. Random-hexamer reverse transcription was applied to about 0.5 to 1 ug RNA. Multiplex PCR with immunoSEQ amplified the TCR beta CDR3 across 54 Vbeta and 13 Jbeta. TCRdb recomputed calls from the immunoSEQ multiplex PCR reads with MiXCR, one row per CDR3 protein. The data hold roughly 200,000 distinct CDR3 sequences, with roughly 95% observed a single time. The sample consisted of CD8+ T cells from PBMCs. This TCR was recovered from a human donor with multiple sclerosis.

The CDR3 coding sequence is TGTGCCAGCAGCGTAGGGACTAGCGGTGTTTTTGAGACCCAGTACTTC. This codes for CASSVGTSGVFETQYF. The chain employs TRBV9 and TRBJ2-5; 10 bases are a match to TRBD2. The CDR3 runs to 16 residues. Trimming removed 0 bases from V and 5 bases from J; junction bases left unmatched: 7. CDR1 and CDR2 (germline): SGDLS, YYNGEE.